Following are 17 T cell receptor beta chains from one sample sequenced in a study of T-cell memory formation after mild COVID-19. TCRdb recomputed calls from the 5' RACE reads with MiXCR, one row per CDR3 protein. The sample lists roughly 250,000 distinct CDR3 sequences, over 15% seen once, with approximately 3.6% in the top ten. Sequencing was carried out using PBMCs or a T cell subset sorted from them (not recorded which). The receptors originated from a man in his late teens or twenties who had mild COVID-19 (a few samples of this study predate the infection). Cell type and time point are not known.

This clonotype was recorded a few times. The rearrangement links TRBV6-5 to TRBJ1-5; maybe TRBD1 (5 bases). Germline V CDR1 and CDR2: MNHEY, SVGAGI. This CDR3 contains 14 residues. The V and J ends lost 0 bases and 7 bases respectively, with 10 bases between them. CDR3 in amino acids: CASSYSPGRQPQHF. The CDR3 DNA reads as TGTGCCAGCAGTTACTCCCCAGGGAGGCAGCCCCAGCATTTT.

The J gene is TRBJ2-3, the V gene TRBV20-1; D gene uncertain. CDR3 length equals 10 residues. V lost 4 bases and J lost 7, with 6 bases in between. Per germline, CDR1 DFQATT and CDR2 SNEGSKA (reference sequence). CDR3 sequence reads: CSAKGYTQYF. Written as DNA, the CDR3 is TGCAGTGCTAAGGGTTATACGCAGTATTTT.

The sample holds many counts of this clonotype. The chain is built from TRBV4-2 and TRBJ1-2; weak D call: TRBD1 (6 bases). V shed 0 bases and J shed 1 base, with 15 bases lying between them. The CDR3 length is 17 residues. Germline V gene data show CDR1 as LGHNA and CDR2 as YNFKEQ. Here the CDR3 reads CASSQDLSGALNYGYTF. The DNA of the CDR3 is TGTGCCAGCAGCCAAGATCTTTCGGGGGCGCTTAACTATGGCTACACCTTC.

The V and J genes are TRBV18 and TRBJ1-6; unclear D gene. Looked up from germline, CDR1 is KGHSH and CDR2 is LQKENI. The CDR3 spans 16 residues. Trimming cost V 1 base and J 9 bases, with 16 bases left between them. The CDR3 DNA reads as TGTGCCAGCTCACCACGGGCCTCCCAGACTGGTTCACCCCTCCACTTT. This encodes CASSPRASQTGSPLHF.

The CDR3 protein is CASSNLGQGGHEQYF. CDR3 nucleotides: TGTGCCAGCAGCAACTTGGGGCAGGGCGGACACGAGCAGTACTTC. The rearrangement links TRBV11-2 to TRBJ2-7, with a possible D match to TRBD1 (5 bases). This CDR3 is built from 15 residues. Germline V gene data show CDR1 as SGHAT and CDR2 as FQNNGV. The V gene lost 5 bases and the J gene lost 5 bases, with 19 bases spanning the gap. The variable domain in full, completed from reference TRBV11-2 and TRBJ2-7, reads EAGVAQSPRYKIIEKRQSVAFWCNPISGHATLYWYQQILGQGPKLLIQFQNNGVVDDSQLPKDRFSAERLKGVDSTLKIQPAKLEDSAVYLCASSNLGQGGHEQYFGPGTRLTVT.

The gene calls are TRBV4-1 and TRBJ1-2; 11 bases are shared with TRBD1. CDR1 is MGHRA, CDR2 YSYEKL, per germline. The CDR3 runs to 18 residues. V shed 1 base and J 4 bases; nucleotides not matched to a gene: 11. The CDR3 here is CASSQALPRTGGGYGYTF. The CDR3 coding sequence is TGCGCCAGCAGCCAAGCGCTCCCCCGGACAGGGGGCGGCTATGGCTACACCTTC.

This clonotype has more than one count but fewer than ten. The CDR3 DNA sequence: TGTGCCAGCAGCTTAGTAGGGACAGGGGCAAATCAGCCCCAGCATTTT. Translated, it gives CASSLVGTGANQPQHF. The chain has TRBV7-2 and TRBJ1-5; 10 bases line up with TRBD1. Germline CDR1 reads SGHTA; CDR2 reads FQGNSA. The junction had 4 bases not matched to a gene; V was cut back by 1 base and J by 4 bases. The length of the CDR3 is 16 residues.

This clonotype was observed a few times. The chain joins TRBV4-3 to TRBJ1-3; TRBD1 agrees at 8 bases. Germline CDR1 is LGHNA and CDR2 is YSLEER. The CDR3 runs to 17 residues. The V segment lost 4 bases and the J segment 3 bases; nucleotides outside the gene matches: 11. The CDR3 is CASSLDISGQGGNTIYF. CDR3 DNA sequence: TGCGCCAGCAGCCTGGATATAAGCGGACAGGGTGGAAACACCATATATTTT.

V and J are TRBV29-1 and TRBJ1-2; no reliable D call. V was pared by 3 bases and J by 7 bases, with 9 bases between. Germline V gene lookup returns CDR1 SQVTM and CDR2 ANQGSEA. The CDR3 totals 11 residues. The DNA of the CDR3 is TGCAGCGTTGACAGTGTCGCTGGCTACACCTTC. It codes for CSVDSVAGYTF. The full variable domain, with the rest looked up from reference TRBV29-1 and TRBJ1-2, is SAVISQKPSRDICQRGTSLTIQCQVDSQVTMMFWYRQQPGQSLTLIATANQGSEATYESGFVIDKFPISRPNLTFSTLTVSNMSPEDSSIYLCSVDSVAGYTFGSGTRLTVV.

V and J are TRBV20-1 and TRBJ2-4, with 11 bases matching TRBD1. J lost 4 bases, V lost 5 bases, and 1 base had no gene match. Germline CDR1 is DFQATT and CDR2 is SNEGSKA (reference sequence). The CDR3 covers 13 residues. CDR3 loop: CSAGQGAKNIQYF. CDR3 bases: TGCAGTGCTGGACAGGGGGCGAAAAACATTCAGTACTTC.

This clonotype was seen only a few times. V and J are TRBV12-3 or TRBV12-4 and TRBJ2-7, with D tentatively TRBD1 (5 bases). V was shortened by 3 bases and J by 7 bases, with 16 bases between the two germline ends. The CDR3 runs 14 residues. CDR3 loop: CASSFLGRLGEQYF. In DNA form, the CDR3 reads TGTGCCAGCAGTTTTTTGGGGCGCCTAGGGGAGCAGTACTTC.

This clonotype was picked up a small number of times. V and J are TRBV20-1 and TRBJ2-2, with 8 bases that match TRBD1. Germline V CDR1 and CDR2: DFQATT, SNEGSKA (reference sequence). The CDR3 is made up of 14 amino acids. V shed 6 bases and J 4 bases; nucleotides not matched to a gene: 7. The CDR3 DNA reads as TGCAGTGCACGAGACAGGGGTCCCACCGGGGAGCTGTTTTTT. Translation: CSARDRGPTGELFF.

A few counts support this clonotype. The rearrangement joins TRBV4-2 to TRBJ1-5, with D unclear. CDR1 LGHNA and CDR2 YNFKEQ come from the germline V gene. Trimming removed 1 base from V and 4 bases from J, with 8 bases in between. This CDR3 comprises 14 residues. CDR3 region: CASSQGPENQPQHF. CDR3 nucleotide sequence: TGTGCCAGCAGCCAAGGGCCGGAGAATCAGCCCCAGCATTTT.

The chain recombines TRBV9 with TRBJ2-7; 11 nucleotides align to TRBD2. Germline CDR1 and CDR2: SGDLS and YYNGEE. Trimming took 4 bases from V and 6 from J; bases not matched to a gene: 6. CDR3 length: 14 amino acids. The CDR3 sequence is CASSPRLAGSEQYV. CDR3 nucleotides: TGTGCCAGCAGCCCCCGACTAGCGGGGAGCGAGCAGTACGTC.

V usage is TRBV12-3 or TRBV12-4 and J usage is TRBJ2-7; D not certain. V shed 1 base and J shed 3 bases, with 16 bases lying between them. CDR3 size: 16 residues. The CDR3 region is CASSLGAPPRYYEQYV. As DNA, the CDR3 is TGTGCCAGCAGTTTAGGGGCTCCACCCCGATACTACGAGCAGTACGTC.

The chain is built from TRBV5-1 and TRBJ1-2; D remains unclear. The CDR3 runs 13 residues. The germline V gene has CDR1 SGHRS and CDR2 YFSETQ. Trimming stripped 0 bases from V and 11 bases from J, with 14 bases between. For the CDR3, the DNA is TGCGCCAGCAGCTTGGCCGGACTGAGCGGATACACCTTC. Amino acids: CASSLAGLSGYTF.

This clonotype was recorded once. The CDR3 ends on some other residue instead of the conserved phenylalanine or tryptophan, so this is likely a read error. The DNA is left out, because the CDR3 cannot be placed on it with certainty; the CDR3 is given as TCRdb lists it. The chain recombines TRBV6-1 with TRBJ1-1; the DNA was not compared with TRBD1, the D call given in the table. From germline, CDR1 is MNHNS and CDR2 SASEGT. A total of 10 residues make up the CDR3, ends included. CDR3 sequence: CASSEVAPRL.